Described below is a single TCR beta chain sequence and its context. The antigen is unknown. This sample is part of a study of cytomegalovirus exposure and HLA in healthy donors. The PCR used 60 Vbeta and 13 Jbeta primers. Here immunoSEQ multiplex PCR was the method, and the copy in TCRdb shows in-frame clones only, minus some. This repertoire shows about 160,000 clones, around 80% found once; its top ten account for roughly 4.4%. Study-wide results and limits: A list of 164 TCR beta chains associated with cytomegalovirus was given. Sequencing depth across donors, presence/absence analyses assumed, was roughly uniform.

There are 14 residues in the CDR3. Material for sequencing was PBMCs. This sequence joins TRBV21-1 and TRBJ1-4; TRBD1 was called by the table and not checked on the DNA. TRBV21-1 is described as a pseudogene. This clonotype was sampled from a man aged 30 to 39 in good health and CMV-seronegative. The CDR3, as DNA: TGTGCCAGCAGCCCCGGACAGTTAAATGAAAAACTGTTTTTT. Amino acid sequence: CASSPGQLNEKLFF.